Each of the 14 T cell receptor beta chains below was sequenced from the same sample in a study of post-analysis software for immune sequencing data. Overall study findings and caveats: The five TRBV segments detected at higher frequency in patients than in controls included TRBV5-6, TRBV5-1 and TRBV20-1.

The antigens of these receptors remain unknown. Presence of unique molecular identifiers characterized the TCR beta cDNA libraries. TCRdb fed the PCR reads into MiXCR, producing one record per CDR3 protein. The repertoire consists of roughly 650,000 distinct CDR3 sequences, with over 45% occurring once and the leading ten covering approximately 11%. Source material: blood. The receptors here all came from a girl aged 2 to 9 with multiple sclerosis.

The rearrangement joins TRBV12-3 or TRBV12-4 to TRBJ1-5; D is unclear. The CDR3 extends over 15 amino acids. V was clipped by 5 bases and J by 0 bases, with 11 bases between them. CDR3: CASSHDSTSNQPQHF. CDR3 in DNA: TGTGCCAGCAGTCACGACTCAACTAGCAATCAGCCCCAGCATTTT.

This clonotype has a handful of counts. The CDR3 loop is CATSHGANVLTF. As DNA, the CDR3 is TGTGCCACCTCTCATGGGGCCAACGTCCTGACTTTC. This rearrangement joins TRBV15 to TRBJ2-6; no definite D call. Germline V gene sequence: CDR1 LNHNV, CDR2 YYDKDF (reference sequence). This CDR3 region has 12 residues. The V and J ends lost 8 bases and 3 bases respectively, with 5 bases between them.

The CDR3 nucleotides are TGTGCCAGCAGTGCGGAACTCCTCCAAGAGACCCAGTACTTC. Amino acid sequence: CASSAELLQETQYF. The J gene is TRBJ2-5, the V gene TRBV5-6; D remains unclear. The V gene's germline CDR1 is SGHDT and CDR2 YYEEEE. Trimming took off 5 bases at V and 1 base at J, with 12 bases between the two ends. This CDR3 has 14 residues.

The J gene is TRBJ2-7, the V gene TRBV6-5, with 10 bases fitting TRBD2. Trimming at V came to 3 bases and at J to 2 bases, leaving 10 bases not matched to a gene. Looked up from germline, CDR1 is MNHEY and CDR2 is SVGAGI. CDR3 length: 17 amino acids. The CDR3 DNA follows: TGTGCCAGCAGTTATTTGGGGAGGACTAGCGGCCCCTACGAGCAGTACTTC. The encoded protein is CASSYLGRTSGPYEQYF.

The rearrangement uses TRBV6-5 and TRBJ1-1; D is unresolved. The CDR3 runs 13 residues. V was shortened by 2 bases and J by 5 bases, with 9 bases between the two germline ends. CDR1 is MNHEY, CDR2 SVGAGI, per germline. The CDR3 sequence: CASSYPSKTEAFF. For the CDR3, the DNA is TGTGCCAGCAGTTACCCAAGCAAGACTGAAGCTTTCTTT.

This sequence joins TRBV11-2 and TRBJ2-4; D is unresolved. V dropped 1 base and J dropped 3 bases, with 13 bases sitting between them. The CDR3 loop spans 16 amino acids. Looked up from germline, CDR1 is SGHAT and CDR2 is FQNNGV. The CDR3 here is CASSLVASILKNIQYF. The CDR3 DNA reads as TGTGCCAGCAGCTTAGTAGCTAGTATTCTCAAAAACATTCAGTACTTC.

The chain carries TRBV7-9 and TRBJ2-1; TRBD2 is a possible D gene (5 bases). Per germline, CDR1 SEHNR and CDR2 FQNEAQ (reference sequence). V dropped 2 bases and J dropped 7 bases, with 12 bases sitting between them. This CDR3 has 14 amino acids. The CDR3 sequence is CASSLSRGLNEQFF. CDR3 nucleotide sequence: TGTGCCAGCAGCTTAAGCCGGGGTCTGAATGAGCAGTTCTTC.

This clonotype has only a few counts. Mismatch with germline at one junction end may stem from a read error. The chain has TRBV20-1 and TRBJ2-7; 8 bases fit TRBD2. This CDR3 has 17 amino acids. Germline V gene sequence: CDR1 DFQATT, CDR2 SNEGSKA (reference sequence). CDR3 region: CSARDREGRVFSHEQYF. The CDR3, as DNA: TGCAGTGCTAGAGACCGGGAGGGGCGGGTATTCTCCCACGAGCAGTACTTC.

This clonotype was recorded once. The V call is TRBV6-5, the J call TRBJ2-1; 7 bases agree with TRBD2. Germline lookup yields CDR1 MNHEY and CDR2 SVGAGI. The J segment lost 0 bases and the V segment lost 7 bases, leaving 6 bases of the junction unmatched. The CDR3 runs 15 residues. For the CDR3, the DNA is TGTGCCAGCACCCCGGGGAGGGTCTCCTACAATGAGCAGTTCTTC. Protein: CASTPGRVSYNEQFF.

This clonotype was detected a few times. V gene TRBV27 combines with J gene TRBJ2-7; D call uncertain. The CDR3 has 14 amino acids. V was clipped by 0 bases and J by 1 base, with 7 bases between them. Looked up from germline, CDR1 is MNHEY and CDR2 is SMNVEV (reference sequence). The chain's CDR3 is CASSLSALSYEQYF. The DNA for the CDR3 is TGTGCCAGCAGTTTATCTGCGTTGTCCTACGAGCAGTACTTC.

The table lists this clonotype with a count of one. The chain is built from TRBV10-3 and TRBJ2-7; no definite D call. Trimming stripped 6 bases from V and 1 base from J, with 16 bases between. Germline CDR1 ENHRY, CDR2 SYGVKD. The CDR3 is 15 residues long. CDR3 sequence: CAIRGDFGPSYEQYF. The CDR3 DNA sequence: TGTGCCATCAGAGGAGACTTTGGGCCTTCCTACGAGCAGTACTTC.

The rearrangement joins TRBV28 to TRBJ1-2; the D is unclear. Trimming cost V 0 bases and J 8 bases, with 16 bases left between them. Per germline, CDR1 MDHEN and CDR2 SYDVKM. The CDR3 has 15 residues. DNA of the CDR3: TGTGCCAGCAGTTTATGGGACGGTAATCGGGCCGGCTACACCTTC. Translation gives CASSLWDGNRAGYTF.

V and J are TRBV27 and TRBJ2-3, with 8 bases fitting TRBD2. V gave up 8 bases and J gave up 4 bases; unmatched junction bases: 14. The germline V gene has CDR1 MNHEY and CDR2 SMNVEV (reference sequence). CDR3 length: 16 amino acids. CDR3 protein: CASRPPKRERADTQYF. In DNA form, the CDR3 reads TGTGCCAGCCGCCCACCCAAGCGGGAGCGGGCAGATACGCAGTATTTT.

The chain uses TRBV21-1 and TRBJ1-5; the table names TRBD1, a call not compared with the DNA. TRBV21-1 is listed as a pseudogene. The CDR3 is made up of 19 amino acids. The CDR3 DNA reads TGTGCCAGCAGCAAACCAGGGACAGGGAGAGATTATAGCAATCAGCCCCAGCATTTT. It codes for CASSKPGTGRDYSNQPQHF.